Listed below are T cell receptor beta chains from one sample, sequenced in a study of shared clonotypes between healthy human individuals. TCRdb's table, derived via immunoSEQ multiplex PCR, lists solely in-frame clones and lacks some. This table has some 2 million clones, approximately 94% appearing once. The sequencing input was naive CD8+ T cells sorted from blood. These receptors were taken from a man in his late teens or twenties in good health. The CDR3 runs from the conserved cysteine through the conserved F or W. A D gene is named only where the DNA matches it firmly. Size is stated for part of the rows, as once, few or many counts, or as a class when the clone is expanded.

V gene	clone size	CDR3 length	D gene	J gene	CDR3 protein	CDR3 DNA
TRBV5-1	.	18	TRBD2	TRBJ2-2	CASSFGLAGGPNTGELFF	TGCGCCAGCAGCTTCGGACTAGCGGGAGGTCCGAACACCGGGGAGCTGTTTTTT
TRBV19	once	14	TRBD1	TRBJ1-1	CASSRQGVNTEAFF	TGTGCCAGTAGTCGTCAGGGGGTGAACACTGAAGCTTTCTTT
TRBV7-9	.	14	TRBD1	TRBJ1-2	CASSPSDRYYGYTF	TGTGCCAGCAGCCCTTCGGACAGGTACTATGGCTACACCTTC
TRBV5-4	.	14	TRBD1	TRBJ2-7	CASSVGTGSYEQYF	TGTGCCAGCAGCGTAGGGACAGGGAGCTACGAGCAGTACTTC
TRBV10-1	.	17	.	TRBJ1-1	CASSADEFNHMNTEAFF	TGCGCCAGCAGTGCGGACGAATTCAACCACATGAACACTGAAGCTTTCTTT
TRBV5-4	.	16	TRBD2	TRBJ2-2	CASSFGRGGRTGELFF	TGTGCCAGCAGCTTCGGGCGGGGGGGCCGAACCGGGGAGCTGTTTTTT
TRBV19	.	13	.	TRBJ2-7	CASSPSQGYEQYF	TGTGCCAGTAGCCCCTCCCAGGGTTACGAGCAGTACTTC
TRBV5-1	.	16	TRBD1	TRBJ2-7	CASSLLYQGEDYEQYF	TGCGCCAGCAGCTTGCTCTACCAGGGGGAAGACTACGAGCAGTACTTC
TRBV5-1	.	13	.	TRBJ2-7	CASSLIGTYEQYF	TGCGCCAGCAGCTTGATAGGGACCTACGAGCAGTACTTC
TRBV13	.	18	TRBD2	TRBJ2-1	CASSLGLLAGVSYNEQFF	TGTGCCAGCAGCTTAGGCCTCCTAGCGGGGGTAAGCTACAATGAGCAGTTCTTC
TRBV5-6	once	15	TRBD1	TRBJ2-3	CASSPRQGSTDTQYF	TGTGCCAGCAGCCCGAGACAGGGAAGTACAGATACGCAGTATTTT
TRBV11-1	once	13	.	TRBJ2-1	CASSLTESNEQFF	TGTGCCAGCAGCTTAACAGAAAGCAATGAGCAGTTCTTC
TRBV27	.	13	.	TRBJ1-6	CASSSLMQSPLHF	TGTGCCAGCAGCTCACTAATGCAGTCACCCCTCCACTTT
TRBV13	.	14	.	TRBJ2-7	CASSSRDGTYEQYF	TGTGCCAGCAGCTCCCGGGACGGCACCTACGAGCAGTACTTC
TRBV15	.	13	.	TRBJ2-3	CATSTDYADTQYF	TGTGCCACCAGCACGGACTACGCAGATACGCAGTATTTT
TRBV7-9	.	16	.	TRBJ1-2	CASSFSLKGSGYGYTF	TGTGCCAGCAGCTTTTCCCTGAAGGGAAGCGGCTATGGCTACACCTTC
TRBV5-1	.	16	.	TRBJ2-7	CASSFFGGGSSYEQYF	TGCGCCAGCAGCTTCTTTGGCGGGGGCTCTTCCTACGAGCAGTACTTC
TRBV21-1	.	16	.	TRBJ2-3	CASSKVLAVITDTQYF	TGTGCCAGCAGCAAAGTACTAGCGGTCATCACAGATACGCAGTATTTT
TRBV6-6	once	16	TRBD2	TRBJ2-3	CASSYVGGGVTDTQYF	TGTGCCAGCAGTTACGTGGGCGGGGGGGTCACAGATACGCAGTATTTT
TRBV19	.	15	.	TRBJ2-1	CASSIGGSPWNEQFF	TGTGCCAGTAGTATAGGCGGCTCCCCGTGGAATGAGCAGTTCTTC
TRBV29-1	.	14	.	TRBJ2-1	CSVVDGATYNEQFF	TGCAGCGTTGTTGACGGGGCTACCTACAATGAGCAGTTCTTC
TRBV10-2	.	14	TRBD2	TRBJ2-3	CASSPGGASDTQYF	TGCGCCAGCAGTCCCGGGGGGGCTTCAGATACGCAGTATTTT
TRBV5-6	.	16	TRBD2	TRBJ2-2	CASSKTGTTNTGELFF	TGTGCCAGTAGCAAAACCGGGACTACGAACACCGGGGAGCTGTTTTTT
TRBV6-5	.	15	TRBD2	TRBJ2-7	CASSTRLAGGYEQYF	TGTGCCAGCAGTACTAGGCTAGCGGGAGGCTACGAGCAGTACTTC
TRBV5-8	.	14	.	TRBJ2-7	CASSFRQNSYEQYF	TGTGCCAGCAGCTTTCGACAGAACTCCTACGAGCAGTACTTC
TRBV23-1	.	19	TRBD1	TRBJ1-6	CASSQTGFKFKVFNSPLHF	TGCGCCAGCAGTCAGACAGGGTTTAAGTTTAAAGTTTTTAATTCACCCCTCCACTTT
TRBV5-6	once	13	.	TRBJ2-7	CASSLVDLYEQYF	TGTGCCAGCAGCTTGGTAGATTTATACGAGCAGTACTTC
TRBV5-1	.	13	TRBD1	TRBJ1-2	CASSLGDSYGYTF	TGCGCCAGCAGCTTGGGGGACAGTTATGGCTACACCTTC
TRBV14	.	16	.	TRBJ2-4	CASSPTQTGDQNIQYF	TGTGCCAGCAGCCCAACCCAAACCGGGGACCAAAACATTCAGTACTTC